The entry below describes one T cell receptor (beta chain). With 60 Vbeta and 13 Jbeta primers, the PCR was carried out. Using immunoSEQ multiplex PCR, the repertoire was profiled, and TCRdb retains in-frame clones only, with some absent. The sample yields 150,000 to 200,000 clones, roughly 82% seen once. V shed 0 bases, J shed 3 bases, and the junction held 5 bases outside the gene matches. The CDR3 has 15 residues. Germline V gene sequence: CDR1 LNHDA, CDR2 SQIVND (reference sequence). The entry originates in a study of cytomegalovirus exposure and HLA in healthy donors. The rearrangement uses TRBV19 and TRBJ2-7; 7 bases are shared with TRBD1. Specimen: PBMCs. This clonotype was obtained from a woman in her 30s in good health and CMV-seronegative. The CDR3: CASSIDPDRVYEQYF. CDR3 nucleotide sequence: TGTGCCAGTAGTATAGATCCTGACAGGGTCTACGAGCAGTACTTC. Filled out from reference TRBV19 and TRBJ2-7, the complete variable domain reads DGGITQSPKYLFRKEGQNVTLSCEQNLNHDAMYWYRQDPGQGLRLIYYSQIVNDFQKGDIAEGYSVSREKKESFPLTVTSAQKNPTAFYLCASSIDPDRVYEQYFGPGTRLTVT.